Shown below are 25 T cell receptor beta chains from a single sample sequenced in a study of cytomegalovirus exposure and HLA in healthy donors. The PCR made use of 60 Vbeta and 13 Jbeta primers. The assay was immunoSEQ multiplex PCR, and TCRdb's table has in-frame clones only and misses some. The sample contains around 140,000 clones, about 84% of which appear only once. The specimen was PBMCs. These receptors all stem from a woman between 40 and 55 years old in good health and CMV-seropositive.

The V call is TRBV6-5, the J call TRBJ2-7; TRBD2 agrees at 8 bases. This CDR3 contains 15 residues. Germline trimming cut 7 bases from V and 2 bases from J; bases unmatched to any gene: 10. Germline V gene sequence: CDR1 MNHEY, CDR2 SVGAGI. CDR3 sequence (DNA): TGTGCCAGCACCAACGAGGCTAGCGGGCCCTACGAGCAGTACTTC. As protein: CASTNEASGPYEQYF.

The CDR3 DNA follows: TGCGCCAGCAGCTTAATAGCGGGGCCCCAAGAGACCCAGTACTTC. It is translated as CASSLIAGPQETQYF. This chain links TRBV5-1 with TRBJ2-5; 8 bases are shared with TRBD2. The ends lost 2 bases at V and 1 base at J; junction bases unmatched: 4. CDR3 length: 15 residues. Germline CDR1 and CDR2: SGHRS and YFSETQ. Supplemented by reference TRBV5-1 and TRBJ2-5, the full variable domain reads KAGVTQTPRYLIKTRGQQVTLSCSPISGHRSVSWYQQTPGQGLQFLFEYFSETQRNKGNFPGRFSGRQFSNSRSEMNVSTLELGDSALYLCASSLIAGPQETQYFGPGTRLLVL.

This clone turned up a few times. The V and J genes are TRBV7-2 and TRBJ2-7, with D possibly TRBD2 on 6 matching bases. CDR3 length equals 14 residues. Germline CDR1 reads SGHTA; CDR2 reads FQGNSA. Trimming removed 3 bases from V and 6 bases from J, with 15 bases in between. In DNA form, the CDR3 reads TGTGCCAGCAGCTTTCAGGCTAGCGTGGGCGAGCAGTACTTC. Encoded protein: CASSFQASVGEQYF. The full variable domain, its missing parts supplied by reference TRBV7-2 and TRBJ2-7, is GAGVSQSPSNKVTEKGKDVELRCDPISGHTALYWYRQSLGQGLEFLIYFQGNSAPDKSGLPSDRFSAERTGGSVSTLTIQRTQQEDSAVYLCASSFQASVGEQYFGPGTRLTVT.

The rearrangement uses TRBV28 and TRBJ2-7; possibly TRBD2 for D (5 bases). The CDR3 has 14 residues. In germline, CDR1 is MDHEN, CDR2 SYDVKM. Trimming cost V 0 bases and J 3 bases, with 9 bases left between them. The CDR3 DNA is TGTGCCAGCAGTTTATGGGGGAGAAGCTACGAGCAGTACTTC. It yields the protein CASSLWGRSYEQYF.

The chain is built from TRBV5-1 and TRBJ2-2; 8 nucleotides match TRBD1. Germline loops: CDR1 SGHRS, CDR2 YFSETQ. With V trimmed by 4 bases and J by 6 bases, 11 bases remained unmatched. The CDR3 loop spans 16 amino acids. CDR3 residues: CASSPGQGSTAGELFF. The CDR3 DNA sequence: TGCGCCAGCAGCCCCGGACAGGGCAGCACAGCCGGGGAGCTGTTTTTT.

This chain uses TRBV10-3 with TRBJ2-1; 14 bases map to TRBD2. Losses at the gene ends were 4 bases for V and 6 bases for J; bases not matched to a gene: 8. Germline V lookup: CDR1 ENHRY, CDR2 SYGVKD. The CDR3 has 17 residues. CDR3 nucleotide sequence: TGTGCCATCAGTGGACTAGCGGGAGGGAGTGGTGTCAATGAGCAGTTCTTC. Amino acid sequence: CAISGLAGGSGVNEQFF.

Remarks on this clone: At one end, the junction sequence differs from germline, possibly due to a read error. The chain is built from TRBV7-7 and TRBJ2-2; D might be TRBD2 (5 bases). This CDR3 spans 14 amino acids. Germline V lookup: CDR1 SSHAT, CDR2 FNYEAQ (reference sequence). The chain's CDR3 is CASSFSVETGELFF. Here the CDR3 DNA reads TGTGCTAGCAGCTTTAGCGTAGAGACCGGGGAGCTGTTTTTT.

The chain is built from TRBV7-9 and TRBJ2-3, with a possible D match to TRBD2 (6 bases). Germline CDR1 is SEHNR and CDR2 is FQNEAQ (reference sequence). Trimming stripped 5 bases from V and 4 bases from J, with 19 bases between. CDR3 length: 16 residues. The CDR3 is CASSRGGAGGADTQYF. The CDR3, as DNA: TGTGCCAGCAGCCGAGGCGGGGCCGGAGGTGCAGATACGCAGTATTTT. The full variable domain, completed using reference TRBV7-9 and TRBJ2-3, is DTGVSQNPRHKITKRGQNVTFRCDPISEHNRLYWYRQTLGQGPEFLTYFQNEAQLEKSRLLSDRFSAERPKGSFSTLEIQRTEQGDSAMYLCASSRGGAGGADTQYFGPGTRLTVL.

The chain is built from TRBV9 and TRBJ2-1, with a weak D call TRBD2 (5 bases). Trimming took off 0 bases at V and 5 bases at J, with 9 bases between the two ends. The CDR3 is 14 residues long. Germline values: CDR1 SGDLS, CDR2 YYNGEE. CDR3 region: CASSVGLADNEQFF. The DNA of the CDR3 is TGTGCCAGCAGCGTAGGCCTAGCTGACAATGAGCAGTTCTTC.

The chain employs TRBV7-9 and TRBJ1-6; unclear D gene. Per germline, CDR1 SEHNR and CDR2 FQNEAQ (reference sequence). Trimming left V 0 bases short and J 12 bases short, with 12 bases between. This CDR3 comprises 14 residues. The CDR3 loop is CASSLAELSGPLHF. The CDR3 DNA reads TGTGCCAGCAGCTTAGCGGAGCTTAGCGGACCCCTCCACTTT.

The rearrangement joins TRBV9 to TRBJ2-1, with 8 bases identical to TRBD2. This CDR3 contains 17 residues. Germline lookup yields CDR1 SGDLS and CDR2 YYNGEE. V was pared by 2 bases and J by 0 bases, with 7 bases of the junction left unmatched. CDR3: CASSVLSGTSSYNEQFF. The CDR3 DNA sequence: TGTGCCAGCAGCGTTCTATCCGGGACTAGCTCCTACAATGAGCAGTTCTTC.

A single count supports this clone. CDR3 amino acids: CASSLSGSSYNEQFF. CDR3 in DNA: TGTGCCAGCAGCTTAAGCGGGAGCTCCTACAATGAGCAGTTCTTC. The rearrangement links TRBV7-9 to TRBJ2-1; TRBD2 matches 8 bases. The CDR3 totals 15 residues. V lost 2 bases and J lost 0; bases outside the gene matches: 0. Looked up from germline, CDR1 is SEHNR and CDR2 is FQNEAQ (reference sequence). Drawing the rest from reference TRBV7-9 and TRBJ2-1, the complete variable domain is DTGVSQNPRHKITKRGQNVTFRCDPISEHNRLYWYRQTLGQGPEFLTYFQNEAQLEKSRLLSDRFSAERPKGSFSTLEIQRTEQGDSAMYLCASSLSGSSYNEQFFGPGTRLTVL.

This clone appeared once. The V gene is TRBV27, the J gene TRBJ2-5; TRBD2 is a possible D gene (6 bases). The CDR3 extends over 15 amino acids. Trimming removed 1 base at V and 2 bases at J, with 11 bases between. Germline CDR1 MNHEY, CDR2 SMNVEV (reference sequence). CDR3 coding DNA: TGTGCCAGCAGTTTATTCGGGGGTGAACAAGAGACCCAGTACTTC. Encoded protein: CASSLFGGEQETQYF.

The V gene is TRBV11-3, the J gene TRBJ2-3, with 7 bases fitting TRBD2. The CDR3 covers 14 residues. Trimming at V came to 5 bases and at J to 4 bases, leaving 6 bases not matched to a gene. Germline loops: CDR1 SGHNT, CDR2 YENEEA. The CDR3 sequence is CASSLGGVADTQYF. The CDR3 bases are TGTGCCAGCAGCCTTGGGGGGGTGGCAGATACGCAGTATTTT.

This chain joins TRBV10-1 and TRBJ2-7, with D unresolved. Germline-derived CDR1 and CDR2 are WNHNN and SYGVQD (reference sequence). CDR3 size: 8 residues. V was pared by 8 bases and J by 8 bases, with 4 bases between. Written as DNA, the CDR3 is TGCGCCAGCCTTCAGCAGTACTTC. This gives the protein CASLQQYF.

The rearrangement uses TRBV6-5 and TRBJ1-5; unclear D gene. Per the germline V gene, CDR1 is MNHEY and CDR2 is SVGAGI. The CDR3 is made up of 12 amino acids. V was pared by 6 bases and J by 7 bases, with 10 bases between. CDR3 region: CASSRLRQPQHF. The CDR3 DNA follows: TGTGCCAGCAGCCGACTTCGGCAGCCCCAGCATTTT.

The chain couples TRBV7-2 to TRBJ2-2; TRBD1 might be the D (6 bases). The germline V and J ends were trimmed by 5 bases and 4 bases, with 11 bases remaining between them. Germline-derived CDR1 and CDR2 are SGHTA and FQGNSA. This CDR3 contains 14 residues. CDR3 protein: CASSPGQLTGELFF. CDR3 coding DNA: TGTGCCAGCAGCCCAGGACAGCTCACCGGGGAGCTGTTTTTT.

The chain couples TRBV14 to TRBJ2-1; 12 positions match TRBD1. After removal of 6 bases from V and 7 bases from J, the junction contained 7 bases not matched to a gene. This CDR3 has 15 amino acids. Germline V gene lookup returns CDR1 SGHDN and CDR2 FVKESK. CDR3 DNA sequence: TGTGCCAGCAGATTCGGGACAGGGGGCAGGAATGAGCAGTTCTTC. Amino acids: CASRFGTGGRNEQFF.

V and J are TRBV27 and TRBJ2-1; D is unclear. CDR1 and CDR2 from the germline V gene are MNHEY and SMNVEV (reference sequence). This CDR3 is built from 14 residues. Trimming took 3 bases from V and 3 from J, leaving 9 bases between them. The CDR3 DNA follows: TGTGCCAGCAGTTTGGTGGGCTTCTACAATGAGCAGTTCTTC. Amino acid sequence: CASSLVGFYNEQFF.

This clone was counted a single time. This CDR3 is CASSVGTSGYYEQYF. The CDR3 nucleotides are TGTGCCAGCAGCGTTGGGACTAGCGGGTACTACGAGCAGTACTTC. The V call is TRBV9, the J call TRBJ2-7; 12 bases align to TRBD2. In germline, CDR1 is SGDLS, CDR2 YYNGEE. The ends lost 2 bases at V and 3 bases at J; junction bases unmatched: 3. This CDR3 spans 15 amino acids. The variable domain in full, with the rest retrieved from reference TRBV9 and TRBJ2-7, is DSGVTQTPKHLITATGQRVTLRCSPRSGDLSVYWYQQSLDQGLQFLIQYYNGEERAKGNILERFSAQQFPDLHSELNLSSLELGDSALYFCASSVGTSGYYEQYFGPGTRLTVT.

This clone came up a few times. The CDR3 sequence: CAWSAGQLLGYTF. The CDR3 nucleotides read TGTGCCTGGAGTGCGGGACAGTTACTTGGCTACACCTTC. The chain couples TRBV30 to TRBJ1-2, with 7 positions matching TRBD1. Unmatched junction bases numbered 6, after V lost 1 base and J lost 7 bases. The CDR3 totals 13 residues. From germline, CDR1 is GTSNPN and CDR2 SVGIG (reference sequence).

This clone appeared once. The chain links TRBV7-2 to TRBJ2-3; 12 positions match TRBD2. Germline CDR1 SGHTA, CDR2 FQGNSA. After removal of 6 bases from V and 3 bases from J, the junction contained 4 bases not matched to a gene. The CDR3 sequence is 15 residues long. CDR3 DNA sequence: TGTGCCAGCAGTCAACTAGCGGGAGGTACAGATACGCAGTATTTT. This sequence encodes CASSQLAGGTDTQYF.

The chain employs TRBV14 and TRBJ1-1; D perhaps matches TRBD1 (6 bases). The CDR3 length is 13 residues. Per germline, CDR1 SGHDN and CDR2 FVKESK. Trimming pared 8 bases from V and 0 bases from J, leaving 10 bases between. In DNA, the CDR3 is TGTGCCAGCTCGGGACAACTGAACACTGAAGCTTTCTTT. Translating it yields CASSGQLNTEAFF. The variable domain in full, completed from reference TRBV14 and TRBJ1-1, reads EAGVTQFPSHSVIEKGQTVTLRCDPISGHDNLYWYRRVMGKEIKFLLHFVKESKQDESGMPNNRFLAERTGGTYSTLKVQPAELEDSGVYFCASSGQLNTEAFFGQGTRLTVV.

This chain uses TRBV5-1 with TRBJ2-7; D perhaps matches TRBD1 (6 bases). The CDR3 covers 15 residues. V was shortened by 2 bases and J by 2 bases, with 14 bases between the two germline ends. CDR1 is SGHRS and CDR2 is YFSETQ in the germline V gene. In nucleotides, the CDR3 is TGCGCCAGCAGCTTAGGAGACAGGTACACCTACGAGCAGTACTTC. It codes for CASSLGDRYTYEQYF.

The chain couples TRBV7-2 to TRBJ2-7; weak D call: TRBD1 (6 bases). The CDR3 length is 14 residues. CDR1 is SGHTA, CDR2 FQGNSA, per germline. Trimming took off 1 base at V and 2 bases at J, with 9 bases between the two ends. The CDR3 reads CASSLGAGAYEQYF. The CDR3 DNA reads TGTGCCAGCAGCTTAGGGGCAGGGGCCTACGAGCAGTACTTC.